This TCR beta chain derives from a study of CD8 T cells in Susac syndrome. RNA amounts of about 0.45 to 1 ug underwent reverse transcription with random hexamers. TCRdb fed the immunoSEQ multiplex PCR reads into MiXCR, producing one record per CDR3 protein. The profile shows hundreds of thousands of distinct CDR3 sequences, approximately 89% of them singletons. The CDR3 has 13 residues. The germline CDR1 and CDR2 sequences are SGHRS and YFSETQ. Trimming removed 2 bases at V and 5 bases at J, with 11 bases between. The clonotype comes from a human donor with multiple sclerosis. This chain joins TRBV5-1 and TRBJ2-7; D possibly matches TRBD1 or TRBD2 (5 bases each). The specimen was CD8+ T cells from PBMCs. CDR3 sequence: CASSFWGYNEQYF. The CDR3, as DNA: TGCGCCAGCAGCTTCTGGGGGTACAACGAGCAGTACTTC.